The 28 T cell receptor beta chains presented below share a single source sample, sequenced in a study of blood T cell repertoires in COVID-19 (dated by TCRdb to the early 2020s). The library was made by the immunoSEQ multiplex PCR assay. TCRdb re-hosts the immuneACCESS table, in-frame sequences only. Its copies lack some clones; in the studies checked, an unresolved V gene accounts for under half of them, and the cause for the rest is not known. The sample records over 250,000 clones, around 92% of which are singletons. The ten largest clones take up 1.9% of the sample. The sample was PBMCs or T cells enriched from blood (not recorded which). The receptors here all came from a woman aged 55-75 years who had recovered from COVID-19.

This clone was recorded a few times. The genes are TRBV3-1 (or the pseudogene TRBV3-2) and TRBJ1-6, with D perhaps TRBD1 (5 bases). This CDR3 comprises 17 residues. Trimming pared 0 bases from V and 8 bases from J, leaving 17 bases between. Germline lookup yields CDR1 LGHDT and CDR2 YNNKEL (reference sequence). DNA of the CDR3: TGTGCCAGCAGCCAAGATTTAGGCGGGACGCTAGATTCACCCCTCCACTTT. It yields the protein CASSQDLGGTLDSPLHF.

The chain carries TRBV30 and TRBJ1-6, with D unresolved. CDR3 length: 15 amino acids. Trimming cost V 3 bases and J 4 bases, with 13 bases left between them. CDR1 is GTSNPN and CDR2 is SVGIG in the germline V gene (reference sequence). The DNA of the CDR3 is TGTGCCTGGAGAGTTACGGGATATTATAATTCACCCCTCCACTTT. It codes for CAWRVTGYYNSPLHF.

The V and J genes are TRBV2 and TRBJ1-1; D gene unclear. This CDR3 comprises 14 residues. V lost 5 bases and J lost 0, with 10 bases in between. Germline V lookup: CDR1 SNHLY, CDR2 FYNNEI. CDR3 DNA: TGTGCCAGCAGTTTCTTGGAGTTGAACACTGAAGCTTTCTTT. Amino acid sequence: CASSFLELNTEAFF. Drawing the rest from reference TRBV2 and TRBJ1-1, the complete variable domain is EPEVTQTPSHQVTQMGQEVILRCVPISNHLYFYWYRQILGQKVEFLVSFYNNEISEKSEIFDDQFSVERPDGSNFTLKIRSTKLEDSAMYFCASSFLELNTEAFFGQGTRLTVV.

The chain employs TRBV4-1 and TRBJ2-1, with 7 bases aligning to TRBD2. V was pared by 1 base and J by 2 bases, with 8 bases of the junction left unmatched. This CDR3 is built from 17 residues. Germline-derived CDR1 and CDR2 are MGHRA and YSYEKL. CDR3 region: CASSQVAGGGAYNEQFF. DNA of the CDR3: TGCGCCAGCAGCCAAGTGGCTGGTGGGGGGGCCTACAATGAGCAGTTCTTC.

The chain recombines TRBV2 with TRBJ2-3; 9 bases map to TRBD2. Per germline, CDR1 SNHLY and CDR2 FYNNEI. Trimming at V came to 4 bases and at J to 3 bases, leaving 11 bases not matched to a gene. The length of the CDR3 is 17 residues. Written as DNA, the CDR3 is TGTGCCAGCAGTGTACCAGAGCGGGGGGCTGAAACAGATACGCAGTATTTT. Translating gives CASSVPERGAETDTQYF.

The chain combines TRBV5-6 with TRBJ2-1; D perhaps matches TRBD2 (5 bases). V was trimmed by 1 base and J by 5 bases, leaving 10 bases between them. Per germline, CDR1 SGHDT and CDR2 YYEEEE. This CDR3 has 14 residues. This chain's CDR3 is CASSLRRTHNEQFF. The CDR3 DNA is TGTGCCAGCAGCTTGAGGAGGACGCACAATGAGCAGTTCTTC. The full variable domain, rest sourced from reference TRBV5-6 and TRBJ2-1, is DAGVTQSPTHLIKTRGQQVTLRCSPKSGHDTVSWYQQALGQGPQFIFQYYEEEERQRGNFPDRFSGHQFPNYSSELNVNALLLGDSALYLCASSLRRTHNEQFFGPGTRLTVL.

This clone was picked up a small number of times. The chain recombines TRBV5-1 with TRBJ2-3; unclear D gene. The CDR3 sequence is 16 residues long. V was shortened by 3 bases and J by 0 bases, with 14 bases between the two germline ends. Germline loops: CDR1 SGHRS, CDR2 YFSETQ. The chain's CDR3 is CASSSIGVVSTDTQYF. DNA for the CDR3: TGCGCCAGCAGCTCCATTGGAGTTGTAAGCACAGATACGCAGTATTTT.

The CDR3 here is CASGLISGELFF. The CDR3 DNA reads TGTGCTAGTGGTTTGATATCCGGGGAGCTGTTTTTT. The chain links TRBV12-5 to TRBJ2-2, with D unclear. V was cut by 2 bases and J by 6 bases, with 4 bases left in between. Germline lookup yields CDR1 LGHNT and CDR2 FRNRAP. The length of the CDR3 is 12 residues.

The chain carries TRBV5-1 and TRBJ2-3, with TRBD2 as a possible D gene (5 bases). Per germline, CDR1 SGHRS and CDR2 YFSETQ. Trimming shortened V by 4 bases and J by 6 bases, and 9 bases separated the two germline ends. The CDR3 sequence is 12 residues long. In DNA form, the CDR3 reads TGCGCCAGCAGCCCGGGGAAGGATACGCAGTATTTT. It is translated as CASSPGKDTQYF. The full variable domain, with the rest looked up from reference TRBV5-1 and TRBJ2-3, is KAGVTQTPRYLIKTRGQQVTLSCSPISGHRSVSWYQQTPGQGLQFLFEYFSETQRNKGNFPGRFSGRQFSNSRSEMNVSTLELGDSALYLCASSPGKDTQYFGPGTRLTVL.

In regard to this clone: Relative to the germline gene, one junction end is altered; a read error may explain this. The chain joins TRBV2 to TRBJ1-5; D remains ambiguous. Germline CDR1 SNHLY, CDR2 FYNNEI. The CDR3 is made up of 13 amino acids. The CDR3 loop reads CASREDGGQPQHF. The DNA of the CDR3 is TGTGCCAGCAGGGAAGACGGAGGTCAGCCCCAGCATTTT. The entire variable domain, with the rest obtained from reference TRBV2 and TRBJ1-5, is as follows: EPEVTQTPSHQVTQMGQEVILRCVPISNHLYFYWYRQILGQKVEFLVSFYNNEISEKSEIFDDQFSVERPDGSNFTLKIRSTKLEDSAMYFCASREDGGQPQHFGDGTRLSIL.

The chain recombines TRBV5-1 with TRBJ2-2, with D possibly matching TRBD2 (5 bases). Trimming took off 4 bases at V and 6 bases at J, with 16 bases between the two ends. Germline V gives CDR1 SGHRS, CDR2 YFSETQ. This CDR3 contains 15 residues. CDR3 coding DNA: TGCGCCAGCAGCACTAACCCGGGGATCGCCGGGGAGCTGTTTTTT. This gives the protein CASSTNPGIAGELFF.

This clone appeared once. The chain is built from TRBV24-1 and TRBJ2-2, with TRBD1 identical over 9 bases. This CDR3 spans 15 amino acids. Unmatched junction bases numbered 4, after V lost 9 bases and J lost 0 bases. Germline V lookup: CDR1 KGHDR, CDR2 SFDVKD. CDR3 DNA sequence: TGTGCCACCCAGGGGGACAGGGCGAACACCGGGGAGCTGTTTTTT. The encoded protein is CATQGDRANTGELFF.

This clone appeared a single time. V gene TRBV4-2 combines with J gene TRBJ2-3, with a tentative D call TRBD2 (5 bases). Per the germline V gene, CDR1 is LGHNA and CDR2 is YNFKEQ. The CDR3 is made up of 14 amino acids. Trimming stripped 1 base from V and 4 bases from J, with 9 bases between. CDR3 bases: TGTGCCAGCAGCCAAGCGGTGGGAGCAGATACGCAGTATTTT. This gives the protein CASSQAVGADTQYF.

This clone was seen more than once but under ten times. V is TRBV2 and J is TRBJ1-1; 8 positions match TRBD1. CDR1 and CDR2 from the germline V gene are SNHLY and FYNNEI. V dropped 5 bases and J dropped 3; count of bases not matched to a gene: 8. The CDR3 consists of 15 residues. This chain's CDR3 is CASSSTGGDYTEAFF. Written as DNA, the CDR3 is TGTGCCAGCAGTTCAACAGGGGGAGATTACACTGAAGCTTTCTTT.

This clone was recorded only once. The V and J genes are TRBV28 and TRBJ1-5, with D maybe TRBD1 (5 bases). V lost 5 bases to trimming and J lost 2 bases, with 16 bases between them. Germline V gene sequence: CDR1 MDHEN, CDR2 SYDVKM. The CDR3 is made up of 16 amino acids. The CDR3: CASSRYVGEGNQPQHF. Here the CDR3 DNA reads TGTGCCAGCAGTCGATACGTAGGGGAGGGCAATCAGCCCCAGCATTTT. Full variable domain (rest looked up from reference TRBV28 and TRBJ1-5): DVKVTQSSRYLVKRTGEKVFLECVQDMDHENMFWYRQDPGLGLRLIYFSYDVKMKEKGDIPEGYSVSREKKERFSLILESASTNQTSMYLCASSRYVGEGNQPQHFGDGTRLSIL.

This clone came up once. The chain joins TRBV11-3 to TRBJ1-1, with 8 bases matching TRBD1. In germline, CDR1 is SGHNT, CDR2 YENEEA. The CDR3 has 17 residues. Trimming took 5 bases from V and 8 from J; bases not matched to a gene: 19. The CDR3 DNA is TGTGCCAGCAGCCCGCGGACAGGGTCGGTACAGGGACCCGAAGCTTTCTTT. This translates into CASSPRTGSVQGPEAFF.

The V and J genes are TRBV15 and TRBJ2-7; 9 bases map to TRBD2. The germline gives CDR1 LNHNV, CDR2 YYDKDF (reference sequence). CDR3 length: 16 residues. After removal of 0 bases from V and 9 bases from J, the junction contained 12 bases not matched to a gene. CDR3 DNA sequence: TGTGCCACCAGCAGAGATTCAGGCGGGAGGGCCGCTGCGCAGTACTTC. Translating it yields CATSRDSGGRAAAQYF.

V is TRBV30 and J is TRBJ2-7; 9 bases are shared with TRBD2. V lost 3 bases and J lost 6; bases outside the gene matches: 12. Germline V lookup: CDR1 GTSNPN, CDR2 SVGIG (reference sequence). The CDR3 covers 15 residues. CDR3 loop: CAWRGGSGSLREQYF. In DNA form, the CDR3 reads TGTGCCTGGAGGGGGGGTAGCGGGAGTCTGCGCGAGCAGTACTTC.

The chain carries TRBV5-6 and TRBJ2-7, with 8 bases aligning to TRBD2. With 3 bases clipped from V and 2 bases from J, the junction kept 7 bases outside the gene matches. The CDR3 runs to 15 residues. Germline assignment: CDR1 SGHDT and CDR2 YYEEEE. CDR3 bases: TGTGCCAGCAGCTCCACTGCGGGGGGACCCTACGAGCAGTACTTC. Amino acids: CASSSTAGGPYEQYF.

The V gene is TRBV10-2, the J gene TRBJ2-1, with TRBD2 identical over 7 bases. From germline, CDR1 is WSHSY and CDR2 SAAADI. The CDR3 covers 17 residues. With 4 bases clipped from V and 6 bases from J, the junction kept 15 bases outside the gene matches. The CDR3 spells CASSGRVGTTSANEQFF. The DNA for the CDR3 is TGCGCCAGCAGTGGGAGGGTGGGGACTACTAGCGCCAATGAGCAGTTCTTC.

The chain combines TRBV19 with TRBJ2-3; TRBD2 aligns across 9 bases. V was pared by 10 bases and J by 2 bases, with 10 bases of the junction left unmatched. The CDR3 runs 15 residues. Per germline, CDR1 LNHDA and CDR2 SQIVND (reference sequence). This chain's CDR3 is CATDQSGGNTDTQYF. CDR3 in DNA: TGTGCCACCGACCAGAGCGGGGGGAACACAGATACGCAGTATTTT.

V usage is TRBV28 and J usage is TRBJ1-4; 9 bases align to TRBD1. There are 14 residues in the CDR3. Per the germline V gene, CDR1 is MDHEN and CDR2 is SYDVKM. Trimming removed 4 bases from V and 9 bases from J; junction bases left unmatched: 6. The CDR3 DNA follows: TGTGCCAGCAGTTCTGGACAGGGGCGGAAAAAACTGTTTTTT. It specifies CASSSGQGRKKLFF.

The chain uses TRBV6-1 and TRBJ2-7, with 7 nucleotides matching TRBD2. With V trimmed by 0 bases and J by 0 bases, 8 bases remained unmatched. This CDR3 has 17 amino acids. The germline CDR1 and CDR2 sequences are MNHNS and SASEGT. CDR3: CASSEAVAGFSSYEQYF. For the CDR3, the DNA is TGTGCCAGCAGTGAAGCGGTAGCGGGTTTTTCCTCCTACGAGCAGTACTTC.

The chain employs TRBV11-2 and TRBJ2-2, with D perhaps TRBD1 (6 bases). The germline V and J ends were trimmed by 5 bases and 0 bases, with 16 bases remaining between them. This CDR3 spans 17 amino acids. Germline CDR1 SGHAT, CDR2 FQNNGV. This chain's CDR3 is CASSPTLQGSNTGELFF. In DNA form, the CDR3 reads TGTGCCAGCAGCCCCACATTACAGGGCTCGAACACCGGGGAGCTGTTTTTT.

The chain couples TRBV9 to TRBJ2-1; 10 bases fit TRBD2. The length of the CDR3 is 18 residues. With 0 bases clipped from V and 8 bases from J, the junction kept 14 bases outside the gene matches. CDR1 and CDR2 (germline): SGDLS, YYNGEE. The CDR3 is CASSVATRERGGSDEQFF. CDR3 DNA: TGTGCCAGCAGCGTAGCTACGAGGGAGCGGGGGGGCTCGGATGAGCAGTTCTTC.

V usage is TRBV18 and J usage is TRBJ1-5; 7 nucleotides align to TRBD1. CDR1 and CDR2 (germline): KGHSH, LQKENI. The CDR3 spans 15 residues. With V trimmed by 4 bases and J by 4 bases, 7 bases remained unmatched. The CDR3: CASSRIRDSNQPQHF. The CDR3 region has the DNA TGTGCCAGCTCACGAATCCGGGACAGTAATCAGCCCCAGCATTTT.

As concerns this clone: Other DNA sequences from this sample encode an identical CDR3 as well. This chain joins TRBV19 and TRBJ1-2, with D possibly being TRBD1 (5 bases). The CDR3 runs to 12 residues. V lost 5 bases and J 5 bases, leaving 9 bases between the germline ends. CDR1 is LNHDA, CDR2 SQIVND, per germline (reference sequence). The CDR3: CASSPGGYGYTF. The CDR3 DNA is TGTGCCAGTAGTCCCGGGGGATATGGCTACACCTTC.

This clone was observed a single time. V gene TRBV27 combines with J gene TRBJ2-7, with 7 bases identical to TRBD1. V lost 2 bases, J lost 2 bases, and 12 bases stayed unmatched. Germline V gene sequence: CDR1 MNHEY, CDR2 SMNVEV (reference sequence). The CDR3 consists of 17 residues. The CDR3 here is CASSLPPGRGKAYEQYF. The CDR3, as DNA: TGTGCCAGCAGTTTACCCCCGGGCAGGGGGAAAGCCTACGAGCAGTACTTC.